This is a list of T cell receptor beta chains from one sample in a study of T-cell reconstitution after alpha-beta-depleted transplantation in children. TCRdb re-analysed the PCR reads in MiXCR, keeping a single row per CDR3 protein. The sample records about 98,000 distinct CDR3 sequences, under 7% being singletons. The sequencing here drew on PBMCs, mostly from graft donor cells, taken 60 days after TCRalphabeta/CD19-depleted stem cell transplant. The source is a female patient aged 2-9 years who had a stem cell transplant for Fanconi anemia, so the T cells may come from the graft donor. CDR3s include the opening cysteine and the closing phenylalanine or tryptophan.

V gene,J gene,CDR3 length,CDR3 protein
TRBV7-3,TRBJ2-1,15,CASRKAGGGYNEQFF
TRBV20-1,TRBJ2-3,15,CSALTPALATDTQYF
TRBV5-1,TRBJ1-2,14,CASSPPGTSYGYTF
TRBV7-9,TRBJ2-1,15,CASSHRDSSYNEQFF
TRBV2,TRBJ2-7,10,CASSTYEQYF
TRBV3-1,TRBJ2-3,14,CASSQLRNTDTQYF
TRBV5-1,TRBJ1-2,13,CASSLGNNYGYTF
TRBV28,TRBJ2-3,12,CASSLYRDTQYF
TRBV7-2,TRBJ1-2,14,CASSLEAASYGYTF
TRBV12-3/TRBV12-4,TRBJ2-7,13,CASSWDRDYEQYF
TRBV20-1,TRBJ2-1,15,CSARGKAGVFSEQFF
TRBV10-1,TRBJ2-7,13,CASSPGLAYEQYF
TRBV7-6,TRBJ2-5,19,CASSLTLPTSGEGRETQYF
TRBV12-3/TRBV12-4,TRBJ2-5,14,CASSTGLIQETQYF
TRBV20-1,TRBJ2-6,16,CSARGRAGSGANVLTF
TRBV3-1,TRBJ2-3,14,CASSPSGGDDTQYF
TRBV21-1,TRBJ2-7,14,CASSKGTGYGEQYF
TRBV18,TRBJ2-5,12,CASSQGDRPLDF
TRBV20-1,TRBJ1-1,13,CSARDPQGSTAFF
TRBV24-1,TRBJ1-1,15,CATSDAGTGDTEAFF
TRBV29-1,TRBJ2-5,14,CSVAGTGRGETQYF
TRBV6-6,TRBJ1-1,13,CASSYEGGTEAFF